The present T cell receptor beta chain was sequenced within a study of OX40 agonist ivuxolimab in advanced cancers. Overall study: The dose-escalation group included hepatocellular carcinoma, melanoma, renal cell carcinoma and head and neck cancer. The study reported partial responses in three patients: one hepatocellular carcinoma, two cutaneous melanoma.

TCRdb's copy holds only in-frame clones and misses some; the assay was immunoSEQ multiplex PCR. The profile shows approximately 70,000 clones, around nine tenths of them singletons. Study results and limitations: Also showing low normalized T-cell clonal expansion were some of the nonresponders.

In regard to this clone: Its antigen is unknown.

Trimming left V 8 bases short and J 1 base short, with 16 bases between. Germline lookup yields CDR1 MDHEN and CDR2 SYDVKM. CDR3 length equals 15 residues. The sequence derives from an adult with an advanced solid tumor such as melanoma, head and neck, liver or kidney cancer. The sequencing here drew on CD4+ or CD8+ T cells sorted from blood, taken in a trial of the OX40 agonist ivuxolimab. This chain uses TRBV28 with TRBJ2-3, with D possibly being TRBD1 (7 bases). CDR3 sequence reads: CASYQGGGGTDTQYF. CDR3 DNA: TGTGCCAGCTACCAGGGGGGCGGCGGCACAGATACGCAGTATTTT. Variable domain in full (rest from reference TRBV28 and TRBJ2-3): DVKVTQSSRYLVKRTGEKVFLECVQDMDHENMFWYRQDPGLGLRLIYFSYDVKMKEKGDIPEGYSVSREKKERFSLILESASTNQTSMYLCASYQGGGGTDTQYFGPGTRLTVL.